Below, 21 T cell receptor beta chains from the same sample are listed, as sequenced in a study of T cells after yellow fever vaccination. TCRdb called the 5' RACE reads again in MiXCR, with one record for every CDR3 protein. Of approximately 330,000 distinct CDR3 sequences in the sample, around 13% were seen once. The sample in question was CD4+ T cells sorted from PBMCs, obtained 15 days after the yellow fever booster vaccination. Every receptor here comes from a man aged 18 to 30 who received the YFV17D yellow fever vaccine.

This clonotype occurred once. This chain uses TRBV2 with TRBJ1-4, with D possibly being TRBD1 (5 bases). Trimming shortened V by 2 bases and J by 8 bases, and 12 bases separated the two germline ends. CDR1 SNHLY and CDR2 FYNNEI come from the germline V gene. The CDR3 is 14 residues long. CDR3 protein: CASSETGLGEKLFF. Here the CDR3 DNA reads TGTGCCAGCAGTGAAACGGGACTCGGCGAAAAACTGTTTTTT.

V is TRBV7-9 and J is TRBJ2-5, with D tentatively TRBD2 (5 bases). CDR3 length equals 15 residues. V was pared by 2 bases and J by 1 base, with 11 bases between. The V gene's germline CDR1 is SEHNR and CDR2 FQNEAQ (reference sequence). CDR3 sequence: CASSLSGAPQETQYF. The CDR3 DNA reads as TGTGCCAGCAGCTTAAGCGGAGCCCCCCAAGAGACCCAGTACTTC.

There are a few counts of this clonotype. Here the CDR3 DNA reads TGTGCCAGCAGCTTCTCCGGGACAGGGGGGAGGTCTGAAGCTTTCTTT. It specifies CASSFSGTGGRSEAFF. The V gene is TRBV7-9, the J gene TRBJ1-1; 11 bases line up with TRBD1. The CDR3 totals 16 residues. Germline V gene sequence: CDR1 SEHNR, CDR2 FQNEAQ (reference sequence). After removal of 3 bases from V and 6 bases from J, the junction contained 9 bases not matched to a gene.

This clonotype was counted only a few times. This rearrangement joins TRBV6-5 to TRBJ2-2; D not resolved. Deletions cut 5 bases from V and 3 bases from J, with 13 bases between. CDR1 MNHEY and CDR2 SVGAGI come from the germline V gene. The CDR3 consists of 15 residues. The CDR3 spells CASSPGARYTGELFF. CDR3 sequence (DNA): TGTGCCAGCAGTCCTGGAGCCAGGTACACCGGGGAGCTGTTTTTT.

The chain uses TRBV27 and TRBJ2-1; 10 bases agree with TRBD2. This CDR3 comprises 17 residues. The germline gives CDR1 MNHEY, CDR2 SMNVEV (reference sequence). The trim removed 1 base at V and 9 bases at J, leaving 12 bases unmatched. In DNA, the CDR3 is TGTGCCAGCAGTTTATGGATAGGAGCGGGGGGGCCAGGTGAGCAGTTCTTC. It translates to CASSLWIGAGGPGEQFF.

This clonotype was observed a handful of times. The rearrangement joins TRBV20-1 to TRBJ2-1; the match to TRBD2 covers 7 bases. This CDR3 contains 15 residues. With V trimmed by 5 bases and J by 8 bases, 15 bases remained unmatched. Germline V gene data show CDR1 as DFQATT and CDR2 as SNEGSKA (reference sequence). The CDR3 spells CSAPASAGPFDEQFF. In DNA, the CDR3 is TGCAGTGCTCCGGCATCAGCGGGGCCCTTCGATGAGCAGTTCTTC.

The V call is TRBV7-3, the J call TRBJ2-1; D call uncertain. CDR3 size: 14 residues. Germline lookup yields CDR1 SGHTA and CDR2 FQGTGA. V lost 5 bases to trimming and J lost 7 bases, with 15 bases between them. This CDR3 reads CASSRRSVENEQFF. The CDR3 coding sequence is TGTGCCAGCAGCCGGCGGAGTGTCGAGAATGAGCAGTTCTTC.

The chain carries TRBV19 and TRBJ1-5, with D perhaps TRBD1 (5 bases). The CDR3 length is 13 residues. From germline, CDR1 is LNHDA and CDR2 SQIVND (reference sequence). The V end lost 3 bases, the J end lost 7 bases, and 10 bases lay between the germline ends. The chain's CDR3 is CASSMVGGQPQHF. The CDR3 DNA reads as TGTGCCAGTAGTATGGTCGGGGGGCAGCCCCAGCATTTT. Complete variable domain (other parts from reference TRBV19 and TRBJ1-5): DGGITQSPKYLFRKEGQNVTLSCEQNLNHDAMYWYRQDPGQGLRLIYYSQIVNDFQKGDIAEGYSVSREKKESFPLTVTSAQKNPTAFYLCASSMVGGQPQHFGDGTRLSIL.

The rearrangement uses TRBV24-1 and TRBJ2-1; D might be TRBD1 (6 bases). CDR1 is KGHDR and CDR2 is SFDVKD in the germline V gene. With 7 bases removed from V and 9 bases from J, the gap between germline ends came to 12 bases. The CDR3 runs to 12 residues. CDR3 loop: CATSWEGGEQFF. In DNA, the CDR3 is TGTGCCACCAGCTGGGAAGGGGGTGAGCAGTTCTTC.

The chain links TRBV6-6 to TRBJ2-7; D unresolved. The germline V gene has CDR1 MNHNY and CDR2 SVGAGI (reference sequence). This CDR3 contains 13 residues. V was cut by 0 bases and J by 3 bases, with 6 bases left in between. The CDR3 region is CASSYSGLYEQYV. For the CDR3, the DNA is TGTGCCAGCAGTTACTCCGGCCTCTACGAGCAGTACGTC.

V and J are TRBV5-6 and TRBJ1-1; the D gene is possibly TRBD1 (5 bases). Germline CDR1 and CDR2: SGHDT and YYEEEE. The CDR3 runs 15 residues. V was trimmed by 2 bases and J by 6 bases, leaving 17 bases between them. The CDR3 DNA is TGTGCCAGCAGCTTTACGTGGGGCCGTAACTCTGAAGCTTTCTTT. Translation: CASSFTWGRNSEAFF. Using reference TRBV5-6 and TRBJ1-1 for the parts outside the CDR3, the full variable domain is DAGVTQSPTHLIKTRGQQVTLRCSPKSGHDTVSWYQQALGQGPQFIFQYYEEEERQRGNFPDRFSGHQFPNYSSELNVNALLLGDSALYLCASSFTWGRNSEAFFGQGTRLTVV.

The sample holds a few counts of this clonotype. V is TRBV7-2 and J is TRBJ2-5; the match to TRBD1 covers 7 bases. With 4 bases clipped from V and 2 bases from J, the junction kept 1 base outside the gene matches. The length of the CDR3 is 13 residues. Germline V gene lookup returns CDR1 SGHTA and CDR2 FQGNSA. CDR3 DNA sequence: TGTGCCAGCAGCTGGGACAGTCAAGAGACCCAGTACTTC. It yields the protein CASSWDSQETQYF.

This clonotype occurred a few times. This rearrangement joins TRBV29-1 to TRBJ2-5; TRBD1 might be the D (6 bases). The CDR3 runs to 15 residues. Germline loops: CDR1 SQVTM, CDR2 ANQGSEA. V lost 5 bases and J 5 bases, leaving 21 bases between the germline ends. CDR3 loop: CSVPYRDPGQETQYF. Here the CDR3 DNA reads TGCAGCGTTCCCTACCGGGACCCTGGACAGGAGACCCAGTACTTC.

There are a few counts of this clonotype. The chain joins TRBV29-1 to TRBJ2-3; 9 bases match TRBD1. Germline V gives CDR1 SQVTM, CDR2 ANQGSEA. The CDR3 is 16 amino acids. Trimming took 6 bases from V and 3 from J; bases not matched to a gene: 13. The CDR3 sequence is CSVGDRVSSLTDTQYF. In DNA, the CDR3 is TGCAGCGTCGGGGACAGGGTTTCGTCCCTTACAGATACGCAGTATTTT.

V and J are TRBV18 and TRBJ1-1, with TRBD1 matching 11 bases. Germline-derived CDR1 and CDR2 are KGHSH and LQKENI. The V gene end was trimmed by 2 bases and the J gene end by 7 bases; junction bases not matched to a gene: 6. The CDR3 has 15 amino acids. The CDR3 DNA is TGTGCCAGCTCACCAGGGACAGGGGGACTTAATGAAGCTTTCTTT. Translated: CASSPGTGGLNEAFF.

This clonotype showed up many times. V gene TRBV7-2 combines with J gene TRBJ2-3, with 9 bases matching TRBD2. The germline V gene encodes CDR1 SGHTA and CDR2 FQGNSA. J gave up 6 bases and V 5 bases, and 12 bases lay outside the gene matches. This CDR3 is built from 16 residues. In nucleotides, the CDR3 is TGTGCCAGCAGCGCGACACTAGCGGGCTTGTCGGATACGCAGTATTTT. Translating it yields CASSATLAGLSDTQYF.

In its sample, this clonotype was seen many times. The gene calls are TRBV7-2 and TRBJ2-3; a weak D match, TRBD1 (6 bases). The CDR3 spans 15 residues. Germline lookup yields CDR1 SGHTA and CDR2 FQGNSA. V was cut by 5 bases and J by 0 bases, with 12 bases left in between. CDR3 protein: CASSPPGASTDTQYF. Written as DNA, the CDR3 is TGTGCCAGCAGCCCGCCAGGGGCAAGCACAGATACGCAGTATTTT. Combining the CDR3 with reference TRBV7-2 and TRBJ2-3 gives the whole variable domain GAGVSQSPSNKVTEKGKDVELRCDPISGHTALYWYRQSLGQGLEFLIYFQGNSAPDKSGLPSDRFSAERTGGSVSTLTIQRTQQEDSAVYLCASSPPGASTDTQYFGPGTRLTVL.

The chain uses TRBV28 and TRBJ2-7; either TRBD1 or TRBD2 may supply D (5 bases each). The CDR3 is made up of 14 amino acids. Trimming pared 5 bases from V and 9 bases from J, leaving 20 bases between. The germline gives CDR1 MDHEN, CDR2 SYDVKM. The CDR3 DNA is TGTGCCAGCAGTCGGCCACAGGCGGGTGCGGTGCAGTACGTC. Amino acid sequence: CASSRPQAGAVQYV.

This clonotype has a count of ten or more. The chain uses TRBV7-6 and TRBJ2-3, with D perhaps matching TRBD2 (6 bases). The CDR3 is 15 amino acids. V lost 0 bases, J lost 3 bases, and 10 bases lay in between. Looked up from germline, CDR1 is SGHVS and CDR2 is FNYEAQ. The DNA of the CDR3 is TGTGCCAGCAGCTTAGCTTCCGCGGGGACAGATACGCAGTATTTT. This codes for CASSLASAGTDTQYF.

This clonotype has just a few counts. V usage is TRBV4-2 and J usage is TRBJ2-1; TRBD2 is a possible D gene (6 bases). V lost 2 bases to trimming and J lost 5 bases, with 13 bases between them. This CDR3 has 15 amino acids. The germline gives CDR1 LGHNA, CDR2 YNFKEQ. The CDR3 bases are TGTGCCAGCAGCCAATTTTTGTCGGGGGACAATGAGCAGTTCTTC. Its translation: CASSQFLSGDNEQFF.

This clonotype was counted between two and nine times. V gene TRBV20-1 combines with J gene TRBJ2-2, with D maybe TRBD1 (6 bases). Germline CDR1 and CDR2: DFQATT and SNEGSKA (reference sequence). The length of the CDR3 is 16 residues. Trimming took 6 bases from V and 4 from J, leaving 21 bases between them. The CDR3 DNA reads TGCAGTGCCAAGCGTCCACAGGGCATAGCCACCGGGGAGCTGTTTTTT. As protein: CSAKRPQGIATGELFF.